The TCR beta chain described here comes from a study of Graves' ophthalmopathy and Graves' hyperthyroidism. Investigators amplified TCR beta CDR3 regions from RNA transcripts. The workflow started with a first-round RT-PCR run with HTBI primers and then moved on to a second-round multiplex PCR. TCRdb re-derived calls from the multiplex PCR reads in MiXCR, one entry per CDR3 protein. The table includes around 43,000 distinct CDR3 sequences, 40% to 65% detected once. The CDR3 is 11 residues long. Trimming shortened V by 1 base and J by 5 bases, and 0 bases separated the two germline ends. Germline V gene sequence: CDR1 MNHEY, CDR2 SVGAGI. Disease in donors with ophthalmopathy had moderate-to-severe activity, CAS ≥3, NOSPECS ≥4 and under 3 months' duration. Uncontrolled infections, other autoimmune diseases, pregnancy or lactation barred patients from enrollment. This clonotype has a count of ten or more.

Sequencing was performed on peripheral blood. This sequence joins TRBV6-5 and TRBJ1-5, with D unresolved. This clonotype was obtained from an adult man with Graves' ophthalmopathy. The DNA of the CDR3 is TGTGCCAGCAGTTACTATCAGCCCCAGCATTTT. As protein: CASSYYQPQHF.